These 16 T cell receptor beta chains were sequenced from one sample in a study of blood T cells in healthy people across ages. Through a sample-barcoded 5' primer and a J-beta primer mix, a second PCR was run for roughly 6 to 11 cycles. MiXCR, run by TCRdb on the 5' RACE reads, gives a single entry per CDR3 protein. The repertoire includes about 640,000 distinct CDR3 sequences, under 65% of them detected once, and over 35% sits in the top ten. The specimen sequenced was blood. Receptors originate from a man in his 60s in good health.

This clonotype has a single count. This chain links TRBV5-1 with TRBJ1-1; the D is unclear. CDR3 length equals 15 residues. V gave up 9 bases and J gave up 6 bases, with 24 bases separating them. Germline CDR1 and CDR2: SGHRS and YFSETQ. The chain's CDR3 is CATEVIRLGFSEAFF. In DNA form, the CDR3 reads TGCGCCACCGAGGTAATCCGGCTGGGATTTTCTGAAGCTTTCTTT.

The rearrangement uses TRBV14 and TRBJ1-2; D not resolved. CDR3 length equals 16 residues. The germline V gene encodes CDR1 SGHDN and CDR2 FVKESK. Between the trimmed V and J ends, which lost 0 bases and 8 bases, there was a span of 19 bases. CDR3 protein: CASSQDAARLGEGYTF. Written as DNA, the CDR3 is TGTGCCAGCAGCCAAGATGCGGCAAGACTCGGAGAGGGCTACACCTTC. Combining the CDR3 with reference TRBV14 and TRBJ1-2 gives the whole variable domain EAGVTQFPSHSVIEKGQTVTLRCDPISGHDNLYWYRRVMGKEIKFLLHFVKESKQDESGMPNNRFLAERTGGTYSTLKVQPAELEDSGVYFCASSQDAARLGEGYTFGSGTRLTVV.

There are a few counts of this clonotype. V usage is TRBV7-2 and J usage is TRBJ2-7; D perhaps matches TRBD2 (6 bases). Germline V CDR1 and CDR2: SGHTA, FQGNSA. CDR3 length equals 14 residues. V lost 5 bases and J lost 2, with 13 bases in between. CDR3 sequence (DNA): TGTGCCAGCAGCCATCCAGGCGGGACCTACGAGCAGTACTTC. It encodes CASSHPGGTYEQYF.

This clonotype showed up many times. V is TRBV20-1 and J is TRBJ2-7; no clear D. The CDR3 consists of 14 residues. V shed 0 bases and J shed 0 bases, with 9 bases lying between them. Germline V gene sequence: CDR1 DFQATT, CDR2 SNEGSKA (reference sequence). CDR3 nucleotide sequence: TGCAGTGCTAGAGATTTACGGGCCTCCTACGAGCAGTACTTC. Protein sequence: CSARDLRASYEQYF.

The V and J genes are TRBV28 and TRBJ1-4; TRBD1 matches at 10 bases. The CDR3 is made up of 16 amino acids. J was trimmed by 8 bases and V by 7 bases; bases with no gene match: 13. Germline V gene sequence: CDR1 MDHEN, CDR2 SYDVKM. The CDR3 nucleotides are TGTGCCAGCACCAAGACAGGGGGCGCGAGAACCGAAAAACTGTTTTTT. It specifies CASTKTGGARTEKLFF.

The chain uses TRBV7-2 and TRBJ2-5, with D maybe TRBD2 (6 bases). This CDR3 spans 15 amino acids. Germline loops: CDR1 SGHTA, CDR2 FQGNSA. V was shortened by 5 bases and J by 5 bases, with 18 bases between the two germline ends. CDR3 nucleotide sequence: TGTGCCAGCAGCCCTCTGGGCGGGATGGGGGAGACCCAGTACTTC. Its protein is CASSPLGGMGETQYF.

This chain joins TRBV3-1 and TRBJ2-3, with D hard to call. The CDR3 contains 15 residues. Germline values: CDR1 LGHDT, CDR2 YNNKEL (reference sequence). V lost 5 bases and J lost 0, with 12 bases in between. The CDR3: CASSGDRISTDTQYF. The CDR3 region has the DNA TGTGCCAGCAGCGGCGACCGAATAAGCACAGATACGCAGTATTTT.

The chain joins TRBV7-2 to TRBJ1-6; possibly TRBD1 for D (5 bases). The germline CDR1 and CDR2 sequences are SGHTA and FQGNSA. The CDR3 contains 16 residues. Trimming took 3 bases from V and 4 from J, leaving 13 bases between them. CDR3: CASSFTGTVYNSPLHF. The CDR3 DNA reads as TGTGCCAGCAGCTTCACCGGGACGGTGTATAATTCACCCCTCCACTTT.

In this sample, this clonotype turned up a few times. The chain employs TRBV6-6 and TRBJ2-5; D remains ambiguous. Germline loops: CDR1 MNHNY, CDR2 SVGAGI (reference sequence). The CDR3 has 15 residues. The germline V and J ends were trimmed by 0 bases and 3 bases, with 11 bases remaining between them. The CDR3, as DNA: TGTGCCAGCAGTTACTCTGGCAGAGTGGAAGAGACCCAGTACTTC. It codes for CASSYSGRVEETQYF.

In this sample, this clonotype turned up a few times. This chain uses TRBV20-1 with TRBJ1-5; weak D call: TRBD1 (5 bases). Per the germline V gene, CDR1 is DFQATT and CDR2 is SNEGSKA (reference sequence). There are 14 residues in the CDR3. V gave up 6 bases and J gave up 1 base, with 13 bases separating them. CDR3 loop: CSALDSYSNQPQHF. DNA for the CDR3: TGCAGTGCCCTCGACAGTTACAGCAATCAGCCCCAGCATTTT.

This clonotype was seen more than once but under ten times. This sequence joins TRBV7-9 and TRBJ1-6, with D perhaps TRBD1 (5 bases). V lost 11 bases and J lost 2, with 16 bases in between. The V gene's germline CDR1 is SEHNR and CDR2 FQNEAQ (reference sequence). The CDR3 runs to 15 residues. As DNA, the CDR3 is TGTGCCTCCGCCGCCAGGGCTACCTATAATTCACCCCTCCACTTT. As protein: CASAARATYNSPLHF.

This sequence joins TRBV7-2 and TRBJ2-1; D is perhaps TRBD1 (6 bases). Germline CDR1 and CDR2: SGHTA and FQGNSA. The CDR3 spans 14 residues. Trimming took off 3 bases at V and 7 bases at J, with 13 bases between the two ends. In DNA form, the CDR3 reads TGTGCCAGCAGCTTCGAACAGGGTTGGAATGAGCAGTTCTTC. Translating gives CASSFEQGWNEQFF.

This chain uses TRBV11-2 with TRBJ2-7; possible D gene TRBD1, 5 bases. Germline lookup yields CDR1 SGHAT and CDR2 FQNNGV. CDR3 length: 13 residues. V dropped 0 bases and J dropped 10 bases, with 13 bases sitting between them. This CDR3 reads CASSLDYRRSQYF. DNA for the CDR3: TGTGCCAGCAGCTTAGATTACAGGCGAAGCCAGTACTTC.

The rearrangement uses TRBV11-1 and TRBJ1-1; no definite D call. Trimming took 3 bases from V and 1 from J, leaving 9 bases between them. There are 14 residues in the CDR3. The germline gives CDR1 SGHAT, CDR2 FQDESV (reference sequence). This chain's CDR3 is CASSFDRTNTEAFF. In DNA form, the CDR3 reads TGTGCCAGCAGCTTTGACCGGACGAACACTGAAGCTTTCTTT.

In nucleotides, the CDR3 is TGCAGTGCTAGAGATCCGGTTAGCGGGGGGCCAGATACGCAGTATTTT. It specifies CSARDPVSGGPDTQYF. The chain carries TRBV20-1 and TRBJ2-3, with 10 positions matching TRBD2. V dropped 0 bases and J dropped 4; count of bases not matched to a gene: 7. The CDR3 has 16 amino acids. CDR1 and CDR2 (germline): DFQATT, SNEGSKA (reference sequence).

This clonotype has more than one count but fewer than ten. CDR3 sequence reads: CASSYAMTRAPTGANVLTF. In DNA form, the CDR3 reads TGTGCCAGCAGTTACGCGATGACTAGGGCACCGACTGGGGCCAACGTCCTGACTTTC. This chain links TRBV6-5 with TRBJ2-6; weak D call: TRBD2 (6 bases). CDR3 length equals 19 residues. Trimming shortened V by 2 bases and J by 2 bases, and 19 bases separated the two germline ends. Germline V gene sequence: CDR1 MNHEY, CDR2 SVGAGI.